This record looks at one TCR beta chain sequence and its context. These data are taken from a study of blood T cell repertoires in COVID-19. Study-wide background: COVID-19 samples collected from the United States, Italy and Spain covered acute and convalescent phases. From T cells, B-cell-depleted T cells, or PBMCs came the material, which was cDNA or gDNA.

With V trimmed by 4 bases and J by 8 bases, 9 bases remained unmatched. Per germline, CDR1 SGHAT and CDR2 FQNNGV. This CDR3 has 14 amino acids. Study processing details: Counts of nucleated cells, estimated from reference gene primer amplification, were obtained. This table comes from immunoSEQ multiplex PCR, and its TCRdb copy is limited to in-frame clones, with some not included. The D gene and trimming were derived from the DNA, and the V and J assignments and clone size from that table. The table records over 120,000 clones, around 85% of them present only once. The chain joins TRBV11-2 to TRBJ1-2; 8 bases match TRBD1. The sequence derives from a woman of 80 years or more with acute or convalescent COVID-19. Specimen: peripheral blood. The CDR3, as DNA: TGTGCCAGCAGCTCGGACAGGGCCCGAGTAGGCTACACCTTC. It encodes CASSSDRARVGYTF. Filled out from reference TRBV11-2 and TRBJ1-2, the complete variable domain reads EAGVAQSPRYKIIEKRQSVAFWCNPISGHATLYWYQQILGQGPKLLIQFQNNGVVDDSQLPKDRFSAERLKGVDSTLKIQPAKLEDSAVYLCASSSDRARVGYTFGSGTRLTVV.